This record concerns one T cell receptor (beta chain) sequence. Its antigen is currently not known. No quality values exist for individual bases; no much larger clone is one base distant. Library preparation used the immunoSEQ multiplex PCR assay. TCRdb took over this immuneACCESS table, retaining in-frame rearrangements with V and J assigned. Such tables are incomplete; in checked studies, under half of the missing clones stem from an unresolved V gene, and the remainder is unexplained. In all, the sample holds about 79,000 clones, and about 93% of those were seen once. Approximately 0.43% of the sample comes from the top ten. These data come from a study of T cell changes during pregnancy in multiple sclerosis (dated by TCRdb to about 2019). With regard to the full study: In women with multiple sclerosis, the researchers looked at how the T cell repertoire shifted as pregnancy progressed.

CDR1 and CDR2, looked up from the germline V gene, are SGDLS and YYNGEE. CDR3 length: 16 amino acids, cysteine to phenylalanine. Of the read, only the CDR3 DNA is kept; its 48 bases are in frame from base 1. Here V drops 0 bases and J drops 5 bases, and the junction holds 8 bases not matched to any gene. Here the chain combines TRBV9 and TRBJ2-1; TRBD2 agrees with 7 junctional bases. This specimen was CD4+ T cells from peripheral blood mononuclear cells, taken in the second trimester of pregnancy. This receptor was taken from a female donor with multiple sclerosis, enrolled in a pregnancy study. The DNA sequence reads TGTGCCAGCAGCGTAGGGGTCGGGGGGACTCACAATGAGCAGTTCTTC. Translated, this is CASSVGVGGTHNEQFF.